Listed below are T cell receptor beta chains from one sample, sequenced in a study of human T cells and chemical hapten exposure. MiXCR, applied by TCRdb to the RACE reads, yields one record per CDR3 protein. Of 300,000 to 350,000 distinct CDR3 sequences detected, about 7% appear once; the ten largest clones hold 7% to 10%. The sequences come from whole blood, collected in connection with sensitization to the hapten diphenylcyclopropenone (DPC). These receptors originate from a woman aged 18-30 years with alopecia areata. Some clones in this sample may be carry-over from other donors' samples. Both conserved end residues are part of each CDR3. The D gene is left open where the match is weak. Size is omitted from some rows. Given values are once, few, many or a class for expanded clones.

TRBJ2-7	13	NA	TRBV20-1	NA	TGCAGTGCTAGAAACTGGGGAGACTACGAGCAGTACTTC	CSARNWGDYEQYF
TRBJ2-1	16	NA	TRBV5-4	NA	TGTGCCAGCAGCCCACGACAGGACTTCTCCTACAATGAGCAGTTCTTC	CASSPRQDFSYNEQFF
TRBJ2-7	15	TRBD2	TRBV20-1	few	TGCAGTGCTACTAGCGGGGGCAACCTGTTCTACGAGCAGTACTTC	CSATSGGNLFYEQYF
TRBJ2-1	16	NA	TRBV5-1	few	TGCGCCAGCAGCCAGCCGGGGTTTGGGGTCGTCAATGAGCAGTTCTTC	CASSQPGFGVVNEQFF
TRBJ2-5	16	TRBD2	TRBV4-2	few	TGTGCCAGCCGTTCCTCGACTAGCGGGGGCCCAGAGACCCAGTACTTC	CASRSSTSGGPETQYF
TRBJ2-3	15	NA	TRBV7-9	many	TGTGCCAGCAGCTTGGGAGGCTTTAGCACAGATACGCAGTATTTT	CASSLGGFSTDTQYF
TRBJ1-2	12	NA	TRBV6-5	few	TGTGCCGTCGGGGCAGTGAACTATGGCTACACCTTC	CAVGAVNYGYTF
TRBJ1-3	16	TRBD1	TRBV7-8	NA	TGTGCCAGCAGCTTAGGACAGGGACCATCTGGAAACACCATATATTTT	CASSLGQGPSGNTIYF
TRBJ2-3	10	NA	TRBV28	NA	TGTGCCAGCTCTACAAATACGCAGTATTTT	CASSTNTQYF
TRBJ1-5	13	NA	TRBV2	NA	TGTGCCGCCACACGGCGAGGCAATCAGCCCCAGCATTTT	CAATRRGNQPQHF
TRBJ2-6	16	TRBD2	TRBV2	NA	TGTGCCAGTACCCTTGGGGGGGTCTCTGGGGCCAACGTCCTGACTTTC	CASTLGGVSGANVLTF
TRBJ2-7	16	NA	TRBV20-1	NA	TGCAGTGCCACTATGGTCCCCGGGACGGCCAAAAGCGAGCAGTACTTC	CSATMVPGTAKSEQYF
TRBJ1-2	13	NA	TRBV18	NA	TGTGCCAGCTCAATTCGCCAAGACGATGGCTACACCTTC	CASSIRQDDGYTF
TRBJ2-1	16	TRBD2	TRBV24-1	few	TGTGCCACCAGTGATCCTCGGACTAGCGGGGGGGGTGAGCAGTTCTTC	CATSDPRTSGGGEQFF
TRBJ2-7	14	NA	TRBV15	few	TGTGCCACCAGCAGAGGCCGAAGCTCCTACGAGCAGTACTTC	CATSRGRSSYEQYF
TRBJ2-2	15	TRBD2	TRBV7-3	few	TGTGCCAGCAGCCCCCAGGGAGGGGAGGTCGGGGAGCTGTTTTTT	CASSPQGGEVGELFF
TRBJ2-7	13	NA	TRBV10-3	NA	TGTGCCATCAGTGAAGACAGGAGCTACGAGCAGTACTTC	CAISEDRSYEQYF
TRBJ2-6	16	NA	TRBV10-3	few	TGTGCCATCACGGCAGGCCTTAACTCTGGGGCCAACGTCCTGACTTTC	CAITAGLNSGANVLTF
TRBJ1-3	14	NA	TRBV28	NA	TGTGCCAGCAGTTACCGGGTCTCTGGAAACACCATATATTTT	CASSYRVSGNTIYF
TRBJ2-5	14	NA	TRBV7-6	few	TGTGCCAGCAGCAAGAACATGAACCATGAGACCCAGTACTTC	CASSKNMNHETQYF
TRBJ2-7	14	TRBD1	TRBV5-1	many	TGCGCCAGCAGCTGGGGACAGGGGTACGACGAGCAGTACTTC	CASSWGQGYDEQYF
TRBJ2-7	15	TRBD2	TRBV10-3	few	TGTGCCATCAGTGAGTTTAGCGGGGCTTCCAACGAGCAGTACTTC	CAISEFSGASNEQYF
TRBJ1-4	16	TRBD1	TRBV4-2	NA	TGTGCCAGCAGCCAGGAACCGGGACAGAATAATGAAAAACTGTTTTTT	CASSQEPGQNNEKLFF
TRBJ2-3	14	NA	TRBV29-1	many	TGCAGCGTTGAGGGCCCGGGCAGCACAGATACGCAGTATTTT	CSVEGPGSTDTQYF
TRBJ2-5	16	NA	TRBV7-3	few	TGTGCCAGCAGCTTAACGCCACTAGCTCCCTCTTTCGACCAGTACTTC	CASSLTPLAPSFDQYF
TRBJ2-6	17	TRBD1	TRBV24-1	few	TGTGCCGCTTCGGACGGGACAGGGGATTCTGGGGCCAACGTCCTGACTTTC	CAASDGTGDSGANVLTF
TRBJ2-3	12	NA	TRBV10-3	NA	TGTGCCATCAAGGGGGGCCCAGATACGCAGTATTTT	CAIKGGPDTQYF
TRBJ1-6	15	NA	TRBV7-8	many	TGTGCCAGCAGCTTGTCAGACAGCTATAATTCACCCCTCCACTTT	CASSLSDSYNSPLHF
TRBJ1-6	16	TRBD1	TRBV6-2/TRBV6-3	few	TGTGCCAGCAGTTACTTCGGACAGGGTGCCAATTCACCCCTCCACTTT	CASSYFGQGANSPLHF
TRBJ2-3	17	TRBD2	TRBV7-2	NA	TGTGCCAGCAGCTTGAAAGGGACTAGAGCTAGCACAGATACGCAGTATTTT	CASSLKGTRASTDTQYF
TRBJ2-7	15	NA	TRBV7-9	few	TGTGCCAGCAGCTTAGCGTACGTATTTCCCTACGAGCAGTACTTC	CASSLAYVFPYEQYF
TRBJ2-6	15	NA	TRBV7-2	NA	TGTGCCAGCAGCTTGGAGTACTCTGGGGCCAACGTCCTGACTTTC	CASSLEYSGANVLTF
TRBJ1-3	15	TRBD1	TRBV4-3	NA	TGCGCCAGCAGTCCAGACAGGGGGGCTGGAAACACCATATATTTT	CASSPDRGAGNTIYF
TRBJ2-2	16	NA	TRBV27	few	TGTGCCAGCAGTTTTATGGGGTCGTCGAACACCGGGGAGCTGTTTTTT	CASSFMGSSNTGELFF
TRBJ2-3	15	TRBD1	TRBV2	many	TGTGCCAGCAGTACGACAGGGGGCGAAACAGATACGCAGTATTTT	CASSTTGGETDTQYF
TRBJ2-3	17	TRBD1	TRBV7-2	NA	TGTGCCAGCAGCCCCATCGGGACAGGAATAGGAACAGATACGCAGTATTTT	CASSPIGTGIGTDTQYF
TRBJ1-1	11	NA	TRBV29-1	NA	TGCAGCGTGGGGACGAACACTGAAGCTTTCTTT	CSVGTNTEAFF
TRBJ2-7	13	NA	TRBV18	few	TGTGCCAGCTCGCCACAGGACTCCTACGAGCAGTACTTC	CASSPQDSYEQYF
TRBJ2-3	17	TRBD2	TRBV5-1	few	TGCGCCAGCAGCCTACTAGCGGGGGGACCCAGCACAGATACGCAGTATTTT	CASSLLAGGPSTDTQYF
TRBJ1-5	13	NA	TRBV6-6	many	TGTGCCAGCAGTTACTCGATGAATCAGCCCCAGCATTTT	CASSYSMNQPQHF
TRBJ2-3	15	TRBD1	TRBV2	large	TGTGCCAGCAGCTCCGGGACAGCTAGCACAGATACGCAGTATTTT	CASSSGTASTDTQYF
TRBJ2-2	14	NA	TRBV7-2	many	TGTGCCAGCAGCTTGGACTCAAACACCGGGGAGCTGTTTTTT	CASSLDSNTGELFF
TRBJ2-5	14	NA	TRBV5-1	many	TGCGCCAGCAGGGACGGGGATTTCAAAGAGACCCAGTACTTC	CASRDGDFKETQYF
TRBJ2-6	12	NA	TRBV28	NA	TGTGCCACCTCCTCTGGGGCCAACGTCCTGACTTTC	CATSSGANVLTF
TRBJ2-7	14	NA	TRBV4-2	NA	TGTGCCAGCAGCCAAGAAGGGGGGGTGAACGAGCAGTACTTC	CASSQEGGVNEQYF
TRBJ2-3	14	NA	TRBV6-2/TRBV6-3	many	TGTGCCAGCAGTTTTTGGGAAGACACAGATACGCAGTATTTT	CASSFWEDTDTQYF
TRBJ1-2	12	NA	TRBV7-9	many	TGTGCCAGCAGCTTTCCAGGCTATGGCTACACCTTC	CASSFPGYGYTF
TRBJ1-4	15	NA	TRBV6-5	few	TGTGCCAGCAGTTACTCGAAAGCAGGAAGGGAAAAACTGTTTTTT	CASSYSKAGREKLFF
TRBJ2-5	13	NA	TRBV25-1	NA	TGTGCCAGCAGTGACAGGTTATTAGAGACCCAGTACTTC	CASSDRLLETQYF
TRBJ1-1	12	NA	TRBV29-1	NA	TGCAGCGTTGGGCGAGGGGGGACTGAAGCTTTCTTT	CSVGRGGTEAFF
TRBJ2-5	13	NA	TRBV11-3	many	TGTGCCAGCAGCCGGCGGGACCAAGAGACCCAGTACTTC	CASSRRDQETQYF
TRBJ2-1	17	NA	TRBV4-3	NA	TGCGCCAGCAGCCCGAAGGACGGAGCAAGCTCCTACAATGAGCAGTTCTTC	CASSPKDGASSYNEQFF
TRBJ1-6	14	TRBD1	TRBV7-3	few	TGTGCCAGCAGCTCCGGGACAGAAAATTCACCCCTCCACTTT	CASSSGTENSPLHF
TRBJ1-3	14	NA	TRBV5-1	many	TGCGCCAGCAGCTTGGAGGGTAGTGGAAACACCATATATTTT	CASSLEGSGNTIYF
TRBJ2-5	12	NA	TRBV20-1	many	TGCAGTGCTAGACTAGCCCAAGAGACCCAGTACTTC	CSARLAQETQYF
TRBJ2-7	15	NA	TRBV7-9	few	TGTGCCAGCAGCCCCCAAAACGGGGCCTCCTACGAGCAGTACTTC	CASSPQNGASYEQYF
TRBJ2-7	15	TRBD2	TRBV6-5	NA	TGTGCCAGCAGTCGTTATAGCGGGGGGGCCTACGAGCAGTACTTC	CASSRYSGGAYEQYF